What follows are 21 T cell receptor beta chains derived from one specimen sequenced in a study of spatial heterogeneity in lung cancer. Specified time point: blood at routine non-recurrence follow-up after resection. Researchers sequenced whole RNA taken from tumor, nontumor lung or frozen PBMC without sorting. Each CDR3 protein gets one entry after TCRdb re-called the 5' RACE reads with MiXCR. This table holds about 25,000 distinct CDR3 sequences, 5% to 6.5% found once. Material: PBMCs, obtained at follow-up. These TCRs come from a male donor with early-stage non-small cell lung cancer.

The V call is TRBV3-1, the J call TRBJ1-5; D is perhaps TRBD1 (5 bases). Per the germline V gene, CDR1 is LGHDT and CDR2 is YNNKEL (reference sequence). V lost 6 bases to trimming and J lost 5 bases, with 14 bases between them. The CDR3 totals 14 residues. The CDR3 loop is CASSEGPLDQPQHF. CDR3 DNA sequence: TGTGCCAGCAGTGAGGGGCCGTTGGATCAGCCCCAGCATTTT.

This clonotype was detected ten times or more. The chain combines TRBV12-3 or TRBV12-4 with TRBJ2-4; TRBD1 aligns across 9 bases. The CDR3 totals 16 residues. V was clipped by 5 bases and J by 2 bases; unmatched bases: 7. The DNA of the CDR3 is TGTGCCAGCAGTCCACAGGGACAGGGCCCCAAAAACATTCAGTACTTC. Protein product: CASSPQGQGPKNIQYF.

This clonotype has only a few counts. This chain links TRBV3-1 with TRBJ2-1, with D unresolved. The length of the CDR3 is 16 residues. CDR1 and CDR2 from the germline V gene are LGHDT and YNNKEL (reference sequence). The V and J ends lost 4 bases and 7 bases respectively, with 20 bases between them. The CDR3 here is CASSPETLRMWNEQFF. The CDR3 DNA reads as TGTGCCAGCAGCCCGGAGACCTTGCGAATGTGGAATGAGCAGTTCTTC.

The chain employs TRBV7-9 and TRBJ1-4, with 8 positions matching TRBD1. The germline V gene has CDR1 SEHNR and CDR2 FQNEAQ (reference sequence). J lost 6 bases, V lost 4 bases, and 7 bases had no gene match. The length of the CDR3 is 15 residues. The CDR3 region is CASSSGQGVDEKLFF. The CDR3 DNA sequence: TGTGCCAGCAGCTCCGGACAGGGAGTTGATGAAAAACTGTTTTTT.

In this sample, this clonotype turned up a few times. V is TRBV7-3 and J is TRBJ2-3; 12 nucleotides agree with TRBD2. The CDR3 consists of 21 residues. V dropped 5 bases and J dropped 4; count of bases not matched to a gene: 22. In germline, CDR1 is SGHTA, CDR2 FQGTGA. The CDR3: CASSPDPGWLAGGPGADTQYF. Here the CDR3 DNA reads TGTGCCAGCAGCCCCGACCCGGGGTGGCTAGCGGGAGGGCCGGGTGCAGATACGCAGTATTTT.

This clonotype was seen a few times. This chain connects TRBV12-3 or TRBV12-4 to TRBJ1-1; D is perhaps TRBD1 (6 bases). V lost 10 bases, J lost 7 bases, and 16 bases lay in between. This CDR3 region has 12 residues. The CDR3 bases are TGTGCCAACCTAAAACAGGGAAATGAAGCTTTCTTT. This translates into CANLKQGNEAFF.

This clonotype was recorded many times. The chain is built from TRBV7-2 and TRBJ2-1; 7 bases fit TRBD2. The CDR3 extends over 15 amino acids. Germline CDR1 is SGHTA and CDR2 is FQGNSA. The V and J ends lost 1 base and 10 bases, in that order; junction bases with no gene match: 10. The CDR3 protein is CASSLDTGGMREQFF. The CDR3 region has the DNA TGTGCCAGCAGCTTAGATACGGGAGGTATGAGAGAGCAGTTCTTC.

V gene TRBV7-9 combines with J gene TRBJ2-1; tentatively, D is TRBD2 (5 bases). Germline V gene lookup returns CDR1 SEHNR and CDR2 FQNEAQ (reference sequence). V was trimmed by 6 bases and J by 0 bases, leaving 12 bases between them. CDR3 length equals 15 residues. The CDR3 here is CASSARRSSYNEQFF. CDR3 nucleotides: TGTGCCAGCAGTGCCCGGAGGAGCTCCTACAATGAGCAGTTCTTC. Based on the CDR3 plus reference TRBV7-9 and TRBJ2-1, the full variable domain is DTGVSQNPRHKITKRGQNVTFRCDPISEHNRLYWYRQTLGQGPEFLTYFQNEAQLEKSRLLSDRFSAERPKGSFSTLEIQRTEQGDSAMYLCASSARRSSYNEQFFGPGTRLTVL.

The CDR3 coding sequence is TGTGCCAGCAGTTACTCTAGGCGGGGCGAGCAGTACTTC. This encodes CASSYSRRGEQYF. The rearrangement links TRBV6-5 to TRBJ2-7; D possibly corresponds to TRBD2 (6 bases). The CDR3 length is 13 residues. Germline-derived CDR1 and CDR2 are MNHEY and SVGAGI. Trimming took off 0 bases at V and 6 bases at J, with 9 bases between the two ends.

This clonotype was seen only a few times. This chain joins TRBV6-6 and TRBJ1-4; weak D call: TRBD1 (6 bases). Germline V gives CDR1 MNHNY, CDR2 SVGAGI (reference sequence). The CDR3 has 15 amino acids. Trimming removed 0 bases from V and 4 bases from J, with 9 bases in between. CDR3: CASSYSRGFNEKLFF. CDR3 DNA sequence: TGTGCCAGCAGTTACTCAAGGGGGTTTAATGAAAAACTGTTTTTT.

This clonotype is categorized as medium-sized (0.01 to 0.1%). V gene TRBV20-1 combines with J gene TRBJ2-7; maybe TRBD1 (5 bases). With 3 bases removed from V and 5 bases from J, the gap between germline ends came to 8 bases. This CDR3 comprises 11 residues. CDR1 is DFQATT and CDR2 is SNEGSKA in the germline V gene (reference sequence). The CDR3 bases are TGCAGTGCTAGTCCAGGGAACGAGCAGTACTTC. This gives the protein CSASPGNEQYF.

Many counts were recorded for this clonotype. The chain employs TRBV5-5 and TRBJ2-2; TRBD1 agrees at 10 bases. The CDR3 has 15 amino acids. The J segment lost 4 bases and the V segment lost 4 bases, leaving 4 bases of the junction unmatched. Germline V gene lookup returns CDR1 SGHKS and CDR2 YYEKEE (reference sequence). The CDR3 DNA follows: TGTGCCAGCAGCCGACAGGGGGCCACCACCGGGGAGCTGTTTTTT. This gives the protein CASSRQGATTGELFF.

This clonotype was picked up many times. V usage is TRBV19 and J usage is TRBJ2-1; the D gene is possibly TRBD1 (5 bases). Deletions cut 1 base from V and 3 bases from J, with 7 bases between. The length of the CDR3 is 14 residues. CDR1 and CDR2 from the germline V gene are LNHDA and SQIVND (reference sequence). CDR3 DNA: TGTGCCAGTAGTATAGGCAGGGTCTACAATGAGCAGTTCTTC. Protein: CASSIGRVYNEQFF.

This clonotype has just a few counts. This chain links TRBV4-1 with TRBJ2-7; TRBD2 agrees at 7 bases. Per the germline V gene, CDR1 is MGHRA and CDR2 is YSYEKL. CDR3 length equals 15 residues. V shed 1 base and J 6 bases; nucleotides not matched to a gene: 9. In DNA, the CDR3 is TGCGCCAGCAGCCAAGGCGGGGGAGCGGATCGCGAGCAGTACGTC. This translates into CASSQGGGADREQYV.

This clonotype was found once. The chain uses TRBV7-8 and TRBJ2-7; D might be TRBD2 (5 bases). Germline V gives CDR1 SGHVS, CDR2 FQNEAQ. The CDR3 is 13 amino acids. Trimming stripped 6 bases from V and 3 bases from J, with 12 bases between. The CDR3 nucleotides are TGTGCCAGCAGTAGGACCCGGGACTACGAGCAGTACGTC. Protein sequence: CASSRTRDYEQYV.

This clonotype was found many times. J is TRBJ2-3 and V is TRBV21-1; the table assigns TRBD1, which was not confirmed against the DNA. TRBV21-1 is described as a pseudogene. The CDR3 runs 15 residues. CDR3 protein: CASSKRAVLTDTQYF. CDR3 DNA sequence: TGTGCCAGCAGTAAACGGGCGGTACTCACAGATACGCAGTATTTT.

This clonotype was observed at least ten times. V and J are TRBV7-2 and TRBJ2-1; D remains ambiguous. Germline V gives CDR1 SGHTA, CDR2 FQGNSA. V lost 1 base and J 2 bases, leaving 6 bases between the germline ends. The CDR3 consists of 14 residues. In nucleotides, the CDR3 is TGTGCCAGCAGCTTAGTTGGGACCTACAATGAGCAGTTCTTC. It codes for CASSLVGTYNEQFF.

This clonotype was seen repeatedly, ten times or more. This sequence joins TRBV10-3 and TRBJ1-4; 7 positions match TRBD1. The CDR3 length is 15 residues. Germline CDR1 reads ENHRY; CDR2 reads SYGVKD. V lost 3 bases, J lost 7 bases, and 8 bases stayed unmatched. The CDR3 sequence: CAISDDRGGSEKLFF. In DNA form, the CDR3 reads TGTGCCATCAGTGATGACCGAGGGGGCAGTGAAAAACTGTTTTTT.

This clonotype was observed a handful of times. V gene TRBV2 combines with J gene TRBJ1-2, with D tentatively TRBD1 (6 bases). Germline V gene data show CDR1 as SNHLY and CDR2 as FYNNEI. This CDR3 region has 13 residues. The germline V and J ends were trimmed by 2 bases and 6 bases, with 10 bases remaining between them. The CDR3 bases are TGTGCCAGCAGTGAAAACAGGGTTAATGGCTACACCTTC. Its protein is CASSENRVNGYTF.

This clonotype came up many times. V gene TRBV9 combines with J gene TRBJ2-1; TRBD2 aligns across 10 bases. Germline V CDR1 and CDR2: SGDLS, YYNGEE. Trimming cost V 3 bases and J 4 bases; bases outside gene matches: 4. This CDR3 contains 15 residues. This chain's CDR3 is CASSEAGGIYNEQFF. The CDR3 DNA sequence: TGTGCCAGCAGCGAAGCGGGAGGGATTTACAATGAGCAGTTCTTC.

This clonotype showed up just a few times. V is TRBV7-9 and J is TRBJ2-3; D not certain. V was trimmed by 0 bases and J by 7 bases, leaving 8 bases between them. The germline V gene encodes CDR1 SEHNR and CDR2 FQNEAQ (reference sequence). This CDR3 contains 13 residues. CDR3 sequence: CASSLAPSNTQYF. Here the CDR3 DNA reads TGTGCCAGCAGCTTAGCGCCTTCAAATACGCAGTATTTT.